These 29 T cell receptor beta chains share one sample of origin, sequenced in a study of blood T cell repertoires in COVID-19. Measured with immunoSEQ multiplex PCR; TCRdb has only the in-frame clones, and not every one. The sample holds 230,000 or so clones; approximately 83% are singletons and the top ten take approximately 3.6%. The sequenced sample was PBMCs or T cells enriched from blood (not recorded which). The receptor set was obtained from a man aged 50 to 59 who had recovered from COVID-19.

The rearrangement joins TRBV9 to TRBJ2-7, with TRBD2 matching over 10 bases. Germline V gives CDR1 SGDLS, CDR2 YYNGEE. With 0 bases clipped from V and 6 bases from J, the junction kept 12 bases outside the gene matches. The CDR3 loop spans 17 amino acids. For the CDR3, the DNA is TGTGCCAGCAGCGTAGACAGCGGGGGGGCCCTTATTTCCGAGCAGTACTTC. Encoded protein: CASSVDSGGALISEQYF.

The table lists this clone with a count of one. The CDR3: CASSLLQGANNSPLHF. Written as DNA, the CDR3 is TGTGCCAGCAGTTTACTGCAGGGGGCGAATAATTCACCCCTCCACTTT. The chain couples TRBV28 to TRBJ1-6; 8 bases align to TRBD1. Germline assignment: CDR1 MDHEN and CDR2 SYDVKM. The CDR3 runs to 16 residues. The junction had 5 bases not matched to a gene; V was cut back by 2 bases and J by 5 bases.

The chain joins TRBV28 to TRBJ2-7; D perhaps matches TRBD2 (6 bases). The CDR3 length is 13 residues. Germline-derived CDR1 and CDR2 are MDHEN and SYDVKM. Trimming pared 8 bases from V and 0 bases from J, leaving 11 bases between. The CDR3 sequence is CASLTRHSYEQYF. The CDR3 bases are TGTGCCAGCCTGACTAGACACTCCTACGAGCAGTACTTC.

DNA for the CDR3: TGTGCCAGCAGTGCCCTAGCGGGCCGATTCTACGAGCAGTACTTC. This sequence encodes CASSALAGRFYEQYF. The rearrangement links TRBV27 to TRBJ2-7; the match to TRBD2 covers 8 bases. This CDR3 is built from 15 residues. Germline loops: CDR1 MNHEY, CDR2 SMNVEV (reference sequence). The V and J ends lost 5 bases and 3 bases, in that order; junction bases with no gene match: 9.

This chain uses TRBV5-5 with TRBJ2-5; TRBD2 might be the D (6 bases). This CDR3 is 14 amino acids long. Trimming shortened V by 3 bases and J by 3 bases, and 12 bases separated the two germline ends. The germline gives CDR1 SGHKS, CDR2 YYEKEE (reference sequence). The CDR3 nucleotides are TGTGCCAGCAGCTCGGGGGTGGGAAAAGAGACCCAGTACTTC. It specifies CASSSGVGKETQYF.

This clone has only one observation. The chain uses TRBV28 and TRBJ1-2; D is uncertain. Looked up from germline, CDR1 is MDHEN and CDR2 is SYDVKM. CDR3 length equals 13 residues. V was clipped by 10 bases and J by 1 base, with 13 bases between them. CDR3 in amino acids: CATKYPVNYGYTF. For the CDR3, the DNA is TGTGCCACCAAATACCCGGTTAACTATGGCTACACCTTC.

The chain links TRBV24-1 to TRBJ2-5, with D perhaps matching TRBD1 (6 bases). Trimming left V 4 bases short and J 5 bases short, with 13 bases between. The germline gives CDR1 KGHDR, CDR2 SFDVKD. The CDR3 extends over 14 amino acids. The CDR3, as DNA: TGTGCCACCAGTGAGCCCGGGACAATCGAGACCCAGTACTTC. Its protein product is CATSEPGTIETQYF.

The chain has TRBV18 and TRBJ2-7; the D gene is possibly TRBD2 (6 bases). Trimming cost V 3 bases and J 1 base, with 7 bases left between them. CDR3 size: 13 residues. Germline V gives CDR1 KGHSH, CDR2 LQKENI. This CDR3 is CASSPDYSYEQYF. The CDR3 coding sequence is TGTGCCAGCTCACCGGACTATTCCTACGAGCAGTACTTC.

The chain uses TRBV12-3 or TRBV12-4 and TRBJ2-1; 7 positions agree with TRBD1. The CDR3 spans 13 residues. V was clipped by 5 bases and J by 7 bases; unmatched bases: 5. This CDR3 is CASSPLTGNEQFF. The DNA for the CDR3 is TGTGCCAGCAGTCCCTTGACAGGGAATGAGCAGTTCTTC.

The chain is built from TRBV29-1 and TRBJ1-1; possibly TRBD1 for D (5 bases). The V gene lost 6 bases and the J gene lost 5 bases, with 19 bases spanning the gap. The CDR3 has 14 residues. Germline V gene sequence: CDR1 SQVTM, CDR2 ANQGSEA. This chain's CDR3 is CSVGLPGEITEAFF. Here the CDR3 DNA reads TGCAGCGTAGGACTCCCGGGGGAAATAACTGAAGCTTTCTTT.

This chain connects TRBV28 to TRBJ1-5; D is undetermined. The germline V gene has CDR1 MDHEN and CDR2 SYDVKM. The CDR3 is made up of 12 amino acids. V was trimmed by 2 bases and J by 6 bases, leaving 5 bases between them. CDR3 protein: CASSLRSQPQHF. In DNA, the CDR3 is TGTGCCAGCAGTTTAAGGAGTCAGCCCCAGCATTTT.

The chain employs TRBV12-3 or TRBV12-4 and TRBJ1-5; perhaps TRBD1 as D (6 bases). V was clipped by 5 bases and J by 7 bases, with 12 bases between them. The CDR3 sequence is 13 residues long. CDR3 DNA: TGTGCCAGCAGTCCAGATGGGGGCCAGCCCCAGCATTTT. Protein product: CASSPDGGQPQHF.

This clone was seen repeatedly, ten times or more. The chain uses TRBV11-2 and TRBJ2-3; a possible D gene is TRBD2 (7 bases). V was clipped by 4 bases and J by 0 bases, with 11 bases between them. The CDR3 spans 15 residues. CDR1 is SGHAT, CDR2 FQNNGV, per germline. CDR3 DNA sequence: TGTGCCAGCAGCTCGCGGGGGCATAGCACAGATACGCAGTATTTT. Residues: CASSSRGHSTDTQYF.

This rearrangement joins TRBV7-6 to TRBJ2-7; 11 bases align to TRBD1. Germline V gene lookup returns CDR1 SGHVS and CDR2 FNYEAQ. Germline trimming cut 0 bases from V and 4 bases from J; bases unmatched to any gene: 2. This CDR3 region has 15 residues. The CDR3 sequence: CASSLAGTGGYEQYF. Written as DNA, the CDR3 is TGTGCCAGCAGCTTAGCCGGGACAGGGGGGTACGAGCAGTACTTC. Looking up the rest from reference TRBV7-6 and TRBJ2-7 gives the full variable domain: GAGVSQSPRYKVTKRGQDVALRCDPISGHVSLYWYRQALGQGPEFLTYFNYEAQQDKSGLPNDRFSAERPEGSISTLTIQRTEQRDSAMYRCASSLAGTGGYEQYFGPGTRLTVT.

The chain links TRBV11-3 to TRBJ2-3, with D possibly TRBD1 on 11 matching bases. The CDR3 is made up of 18 amino acids. Germline-derived CDR1 and CDR2 are SGHNT and YENEEA. Between the trimmed V and J ends, which lost 5 bases and 5 bases, there was a span of 26 bases. CDR3 amino acids: CASSGQGALAGVQDTQYF. The CDR3 DNA reads as TGTGCCAGCAGCGGACAGGGGGCCCTAGCGGGAGTCCAAGATACGCAGTATTTT.

The chain uses TRBV7-6 and TRBJ2-3, with TRBD2 matching over 9 bases. This CDR3 contains 17 residues. V shed 1 base, J shed 2 bases, and the junction held 7 bases outside the gene matches. Looked up from germline, CDR1 is SGHVS and CDR2 is FNYEAQ. The CDR3 DNA is TGTGCCAGCAGCTTAGGCGGGGGGGCGCGGGACACAGATACGCAGTATTTT. Its translation: CASSLGGGARDTDTQYF.

The V call is TRBV3-1 (or the pseudogene TRBV3-2), the J call TRBJ1-2, with 7 bases aligning to TRBD1. V shed 1 base, J shed 2 bases, and the junction held 4 bases outside the gene matches. CDR1 is LGHDT, CDR2 YNNKEL, per germline (reference sequence). The length of the CDR3 is 15 residues. The CDR3 region has the DNA TGTGCCAGCAGCCAAGTTTGGGACAGCAACTATGGCTACACCTTC. The encoded protein is CASSQVWDSNYGYTF.

The chain combines TRBV6-5 with TRBJ2-7, with D perhaps TRBD2 (5 bases). Trimming took 4 bases from V and 4 from J, leaving 17 bases between them. This CDR3 spans 15 amino acids. The germline V gene has CDR1 MNHEY and CDR2 SVGAGI. In DNA form, the CDR3 reads TGTGCCAGCAGTTCCCTCCTAGAGGGCCTGTACGAGCAGTACTTC. It codes for CASSSLLEGLYEQYF.

The rearrangement uses TRBV30 and TRBJ1-6; 7 bases align to TRBD1. V gave up 3 bases and J gave up 10 bases; unmatched junction bases: 6. The CDR3 contains 13 residues. Germline CDR1 is GTSNPN and CDR2 is SVGIG (reference sequence). The CDR3 sequence: CAWRRGQGSPLHF. The CDR3 DNA follows: TGTGCCTGGAGGAGGGGGCAGGGATCACCCCTCCACTTT. The full variable domain, with the rest looked up from reference TRBV30 and TRBJ1-6, is SQTIHQWPATLVQPVGSPLSLECTVEGTSNPNLYWYRQAAGRGLQLLFYSVGIGQISSEVPQNLSASRPQDRQFILSSKKLLLSDSGFYLCAWRRGQGSPLHFGNGTRLTVT.

The chain is built from TRBV5-1 and TRBJ1-2, with D tentatively TRBD1 (5 bases). Trimming took off 0 bases at V and 5 bases at J, with 8 bases between the two ends. Germline-derived CDR1 and CDR2 are SGHRS and YFSETQ. The CDR3 loop spans 13 amino acids. As DNA, the CDR3 is TGCGCCAGCAGCTTGGCGGGGGATTATGGCTACACCTTC. This translates into CASSLAGDYGYTF.

With regard to this clone: Other DNA sequences from this sample encode an identical CDR3 as well. The genes are TRBV19 and TRBJ1-6; D possibly corresponds to TRBD1 (5 bases). Germline CDR1 reads LNHDA; CDR2 reads SQIVND (reference sequence). This CDR3 region has 15 residues. Trimming took off 4 bases at V and 0 bases at J, with 7 bases between the two ends. Written as DNA, the CDR3 is TGTGCCAGTAGTACCGGGGGCTCCTATAATTCACCCCTCCACTTT. The encoded protein is CASSTGGSYNSPLHF.

The genes are TRBV11-3 and TRBJ2-1, with D unclear. V was shortened by 3 bases and J by 2 bases, with 23 bases between the two germline ends. Germline-derived CDR1 and CDR2 are SGHNT and YENEEA. The CDR3 runs to 19 residues. The CDR3 DNA reads as TGTGCCAGCAGCTTCTCTGTTGGCCCCCAGGTGATGCCCTACAATGAGCAGTTCTTC. Protein: CASSFSVGPQVMPYNEQFF. Based on the CDR3 plus reference TRBV11-3 and TRBJ2-1, the full variable domain is EAGVVQSPRYKIIEKKQPVAFWCNPISGHNTLYWYLQNLGQGPELLIRYENEEAVDDSQLPKDRFSAERLKGVDSTLKIQPAELGDSAVYLCASSFSVGPQVMPYNEQFFGPGTRLTVL.

The chain employs TRBV3-1 (or the pseudogene TRBV3-2) and TRBJ2-3, with 7 bases identical to TRBD2. Germline lookup yields CDR1 LGHDT and CDR2 YNNKEL (reference sequence). This CDR3 spans 15 amino acids. J gave up 6 bases and V 1 base, and 7 bases lay outside the gene matches. CDR3 in DNA: TGTGCCAGCAGCCAAGCGGCGACTAGCATTGATACGCAGTATTTT. Its translation is CASSQAATSIDTQYF.

J is TRBJ1-4 and V is TRBV5-1, with a tentative D call TRBD1 (5 bases). Germline CDR1 and CDR2: SGHRS and YFSETQ. CDR3 length: 14 amino acids. V lost 7 bases and J 4 bases, leaving 14 bases between the germline ends. CDR3 region: CASHRGARNEKLFF. CDR3 DNA: TGCGCCAGCCATAGGGGCGCCCGTAATGAAAAACTGTTTTTT.

CDR3: CASSLLTGGEFGEQFF. Written as DNA, the CDR3 is TGTGCCAGCAGCTTGTTGACAGGGGGCGAATTCGGTGAGCAGTTCTTC. The rearrangement links TRBV5-4 to TRBJ2-1; 10 bases are shared with TRBD1. Germline trimming cut 1 base from V and 9 bases from J; bases unmatched to any gene: 10. Germline V gives CDR1 SGHNT, CDR2 YYREEE (reference sequence). The CDR3 length is 16 residues.

V usage is TRBV5-1 and J usage is TRBJ1-5; 9 bases are shared with TRBD1. Germline CDR1 SGHRS, CDR2 YFSETQ. Germline trimming cut 4 bases from V and 6 bases from J; bases unmatched to any gene: 5. This CDR3 region has 14 residues. The CDR3 coding sequence is TGCGCCAGCAGCCAAGGACAGGGGAGTCAGCCCCAGCATTTT. Amino acid sequence: CASSQGQGSQPQHF. Based on the CDR3 plus reference TRBV5-1 and TRBJ1-5, the full variable domain is KAGVTQTPRYLIKTRGQQVTLSCSPISGHRSVSWYQQTPGQGLQFLFEYFSETQRNKGNFPGRFSGRQFSNSRSEMNVSTLELGDSALYLCASSQGQGSQPQHFGDGTRLSIL.

Concerning this clone: One end of the junction is discordant with germline, which a read error may explain. This chain joins TRBV7-8 and TRBJ1-1; D unresolved. Germline assignment: CDR1 SGHVS and CDR2 FQNEAQ. The CDR3 covers 15 residues. For the CDR3, the DNA is TGTGCCAGCAGCCGCCGGGAGGGCCGGAACGCTGAAGCTTTCTTT. The encoded protein is CASSRREGRNAEAFF.

V usage is TRBV5-1 and J usage is TRBJ1-2, with D uncertain. This CDR3 has 14 amino acids. Germline V CDR1 and CDR2: SGHRS, YFSETQ. Trimming shortened V by 1 base and J by 2 bases, and 9 bases separated the two germline ends. CDR3 region: CASSLLQLNYGYTF. DNA for the CDR3: TGCGCCAGCAGCTTGTTACAATTAAACTATGGCTACACCTTC.

This chain connects TRBV7-2 to TRBJ2-1; D is undetermined. The CDR3 is 12 amino acids. Trimming left V 0 bases short and J 7 bases short, with 4 bases between. Germline V CDR1 and CDR2: SGHTA, FQGNSA. CDR3 nucleotide sequence: TGTGCCAGCAGCTTAGCGCGTAATGAGCAGTTCTTC. Residues: CASSLARNEQFF.